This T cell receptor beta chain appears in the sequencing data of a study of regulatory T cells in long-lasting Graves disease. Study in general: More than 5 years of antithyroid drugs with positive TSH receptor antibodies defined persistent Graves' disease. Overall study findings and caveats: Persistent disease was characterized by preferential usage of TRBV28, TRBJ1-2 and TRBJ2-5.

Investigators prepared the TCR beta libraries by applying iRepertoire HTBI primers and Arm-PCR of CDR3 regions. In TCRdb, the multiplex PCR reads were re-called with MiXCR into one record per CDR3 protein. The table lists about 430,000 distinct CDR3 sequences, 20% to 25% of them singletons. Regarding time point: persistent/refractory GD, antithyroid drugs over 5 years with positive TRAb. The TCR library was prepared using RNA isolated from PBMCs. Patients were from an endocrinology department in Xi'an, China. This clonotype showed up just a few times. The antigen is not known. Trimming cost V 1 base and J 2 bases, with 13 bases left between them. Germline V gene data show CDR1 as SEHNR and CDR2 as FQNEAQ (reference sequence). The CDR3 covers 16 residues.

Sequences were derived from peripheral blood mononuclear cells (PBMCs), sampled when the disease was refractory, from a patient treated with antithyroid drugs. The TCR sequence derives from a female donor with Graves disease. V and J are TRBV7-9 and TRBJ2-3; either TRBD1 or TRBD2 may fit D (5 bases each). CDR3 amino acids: CASSLESGRDTDTQYF. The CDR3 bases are TGTGCCAGCAGCTTAGAGTCGGGACGAGACACAGATACGCAGTATTTT. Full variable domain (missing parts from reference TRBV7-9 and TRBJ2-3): DTGVSQNPRHKITKRGQNVTFRCDPISEHNRLYWYRQTLGQGPEFLTYFQNEAQLEKSRLLSDRFSAERPKGSFSTLEIQRTEQGDSAMYLCASSLESGRDTDTQYFGPGTRLTVL.